Listed below are T cell receptor beta chains from one sample, sequenced in a study of naive and memory T cell subsets. TCRdb recomputed calls from the UMI-ligation and nested PCR reads with MiXCR, one row per CDR3 protein. The data hold under 150,000 distinct CDR3 sequences, with approximately 20% observed a single time. The source material was naive CD8+ T cells from blood. The receptors derive from a human donor in good health. The CDR3 runs from the conserved cysteine through the conserved F or W. D genes are given only for firm matches. Expanded clones are given a class, and other clones once, few, many or no size at all.

-,-,TRBV3-1,TRBJ2-1,CASSVAGSSYNEQFF,TGTGCCAGCAGCGTGGCAGGCAGTTCCTACAATGAGCAGTTCTTC
-,-,TRBV2,TRBJ2-2,CASSALGAGPFTGELFF,TGTGCCAGCAGTGCCCTTGGTGCGGGACCTTTTACCGGGGAGCTGTTTTTT
few,-,TRBV12-3/TRBV12-4,TRBJ1-1,CASSLSGIMNTEAFF,TGTGCCAGCAGTTTGTCCGGAATCATGAACACTGAAGCTTTCTTT
few,TRBD1,TRBV4-3,TRBJ1-5,CASSQDGTGGGQPQHF,TGCGCCAGCAGCCAAGACGGGACAGGGGGCGGTCAGCCCCAGCATTTT
few,TRBD2,TRBV13,TRBJ2-1,CASSPRALGTSGRITYNEQFF,TGTGCCAGCAGCCCCCGAGCCCTGGGGACTAGCGGGAGGATAACCTACAATGAGCAGTTCTTC
-,-,TRBV28,TRBJ1-1,CASSPLPAGRTEAFF,TGTGCCAGCAGTCCCCTTCCGGCGGGGAGAACTGAAGCTTTCTTT
few,-,TRBV28,TRBJ2-3,CASSFFAEASTDTQYF,TGTGCCAGCAGTTTCTTTGCAGAGGCTAGCACAGATACGCAGTATTTT
-,-,TRBV20-1,TRBJ2-7,CSAYGIDTYEQYF,TGCAGTGCTTACGGGATAGATACCTACGAGCAGTACTTC
few,-,TRBV28,TRBJ2-7,CASTKRLPREQYF,TGTGCCAGCACCAAACGACTCCCTAGGGAGCAGTACTTC
-,-,TRBV6-6,TRBJ2-1,CASTAFSYNEQFF,TGTGCCAGCACGGCCTTCTCCTACAATGAGCAGTTCTTC